This TCR beta chain came from a study of T cell responses to AZD1222 COVID-19 vaccine. Looked up from germline, CDR1 is SEHNR and CDR2 is FQNEAQ (reference sequence). This CDR3 is 17 amino acids long. V was pared by 5 bases and J by 5 bases, with 14 bases of the junction left unmatched. Overall study findings and caveats: Baseline seropositives among AZD1222 recipients totaled only six.

As concerns this clone: What it recognizes is unknown.

Libraries were prepared by immunoSEQ multiplex PCR; TCRdb keeps only in-frame clonotypes and omits some of them. The table records about 150,000 clones, around 90% of them present only once. This chain uses TRBV7-9 with TRBJ2-1; 8 nucleotides align to TRBD1. The TCR sequence derives from an adult in good health. The sequenced sample was peripheral blood, obtained on day 0 of AZD1222 vaccination. The CDR3 reads CASSGTDRGANHNEQFF. CDR3 bases: TGTGCCAGCAGCGGAACAGACAGGGGCGCAAACCACAATGAGCAGTTCTTC. The full variable domain, completed using reference TRBV7-9 and TRBJ2-1, is DTGVSQNPRHKITKRGQNVTFRCDPISEHNRLYWYRQTLGQGPEFLTYFQNEAQLEKSRLLSDRFSAERPKGSFSTLEIQRTEQGDSAMYLCASSGTDRGANHNEQFFGPGTRLTVL.